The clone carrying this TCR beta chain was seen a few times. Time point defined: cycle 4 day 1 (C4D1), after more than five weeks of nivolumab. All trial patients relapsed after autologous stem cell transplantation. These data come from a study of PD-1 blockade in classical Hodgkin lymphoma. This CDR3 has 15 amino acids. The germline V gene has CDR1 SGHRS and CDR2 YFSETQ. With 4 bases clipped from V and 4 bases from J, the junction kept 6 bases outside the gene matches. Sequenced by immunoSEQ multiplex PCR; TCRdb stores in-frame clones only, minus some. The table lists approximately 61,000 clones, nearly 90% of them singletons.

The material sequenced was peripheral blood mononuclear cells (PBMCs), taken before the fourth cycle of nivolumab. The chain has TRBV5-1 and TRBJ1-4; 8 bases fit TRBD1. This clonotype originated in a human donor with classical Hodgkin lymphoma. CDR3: CASSPLTGVNEKLFF. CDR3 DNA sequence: TGCGCCAGCAGCCCCCTGACAGGGGTTAATGAAAAACTGTTTTTT.